This passage covers 22 T cell receptor beta chains from one sample sequenced in a study of control samples from healthy donors and cancer patients. The protocol was immunoSEQ multiplex PCR, while the TCRdb copy is restricted to in-frame clones and leaves out a portion. The repertoire includes about 20,000 clones, more than 70% of them detected once, and more than 7% sits in the top ten. What was sequenced was PBMCs. The receptors here all came from a woman aged 60-70 years with head and neck cancer.

The genes are TRBV9 and TRBJ2-2; TRBD2 aligns across 7 bases. V trimming: 0 bases; J trimming: 4 bases; junction bases outside the gene matches: 15. The CDR3 spans 19 residues. Germline V gives CDR1 SGDLS, CDR2 YYNGEE. CDR3 bases: TGTGCCAGCAGCGTAGGGGGCGCGGGACTAAGGAGTACCACCGGGGAGCTGTTTTTT. Its translation: CASSVGGAGLRSTTGELFF. Filled out from reference TRBV9 and TRBJ2-2, the complete variable domain reads DSGVTQTPKHLITATGQRVTLRCSPRSGDLSVYWYQQSLDQGLQFLIQYYNGEERAKGNILERFSAQQFPDLHSELNLSSLELGDSALYFCASSVGGAGLRSTTGELFFGEGSRLTVL.

This clone was recorded only once. The rearrangement uses TRBV28 and TRBJ2-1; possibly TRBD2 for D (6 bases). Germline CDR1 and CDR2: MDHEN and SYDVKM. V lost 10 bases and J lost 6, with 7 bases in between. There are 10 residues in the CDR3. In DNA form, the CDR3 reads TGTGCCACCGGGGGCAATGAGCAGTTCTTC. Amino acids: CATGGNEQFF.

The chain has TRBV27 and TRBJ2-5, with no clear D. The CDR3 sequence is 14 residues long. The germline V and J ends were trimmed by 6 bases and 1 base, with 12 bases remaining between them. Germline lookup yields CDR1 MNHEY and CDR2 SMNVEV (reference sequence). The CDR3 DNA follows: TGTGCCAGCAGCAGGACCGGGCCCCAAGAGACCCAGTACTTC. The encoded protein is CASSRTGPQETQYF.

Only a few counts were recorded for this clone. The CDR3 sequence: CASSLGAGAYNEQFF. The CDR3 DNA is TGTGCCAGCAGCTTAGGAGCGGGAGCCTACAATGAGCAGTTCTTC. V usage is TRBV7-7 and J usage is TRBJ2-1; the match to TRBD2 covers 8 bases. Germline V gives CDR1 SSHAT, CDR2 FNYEAQ (reference sequence). V dropped 1 base and J dropped 2; count of bases not matched to a gene: 1. This CDR3 comprises 15 residues.

V and J are TRBV10-3 and TRBJ1-3; 7 bases are shared with TRBD1. V shed 10 bases, J shed 1 base, and the junction held 4 bases outside the gene matches. This CDR3 is 13 amino acids long. Germline-derived CDR1 and CDR2 are ENHRY and SYGVKD. The CDR3 protein is CATTGESGNTIYF. CDR3 DNA sequence: TGTGCCACCACAGGGGAATCTGGAAACACCATATATTTT.

The chain joins TRBV7-9 to TRBJ1-1; 7 bases agree with TRBD1. V lost 5 bases and J lost 0; bases outside the gene matches: 6. The CDR3 extends over 15 amino acids. Germline V lookup: CDR1 SEHNR, CDR2 FQNEAQ (reference sequence). In DNA form, the CDR3 reads TGTGCCAGCAGCGGTGACAGGGTCATGAACACTGAAGCTTTCTTT. Protein: CASSGDRVMNTEAFF.

The rearrangement links TRBV10-1 to TRBJ2-2, with TRBD2 matching over 11 bases. Per germline, CDR1 WNHNN and CDR2 SYGVQD (reference sequence). The CDR3 extends over 16 amino acids. J was trimmed by 6 bases and V by 4 bases; bases with no gene match: 7. CDR3 DNA: TGCGCCAGCAGTGCATTAGCGGGAGGGCCCTCCGGGGAGCTGTTTTTT. This encodes CASSALAGGPSGELFF.

This clone was observed once. The V and J genes are TRBV19 and TRBJ1-5, with D possibly being TRBD1 (5 bases). Germline CDR1 reads LNHDA; CDR2 reads SQIVND (reference sequence). The ends were cut back, 3 bases at V and 4 bases at J, with 7 bases in the middle. There are 13 residues in the CDR3. CDR3 nucleotides: TGTGCCAGTAGTATGGGGGGGAATCAGCCCCAGCATTTT. Translating it yields CASSMGGNQPQHF.

This chain connects TRBV2 to TRBJ2-1; a possible D gene is TRBD2 (7 bases). The V and J ends lost 6 bases and 5 bases respectively, with 20 bases between them. Germline V gene sequence: CDR1 SNHLY, CDR2 FYNNEI. The CDR3 runs to 16 residues. The CDR3 region is CASSRGALAEHNEQFF. CDR3 in DNA: TGTGCCAGCAGCCGGGGGGCCTTAGCGGAACACAATGAGCAGTTCTTC.

This clone occurred a few times. The gene calls are TRBV7-9 and TRBJ2-1, with 14 bases aligning to TRBD2. Germline CDR1 reads SEHNR; CDR2 reads FQNEAQ (reference sequence). Trimming removed 2 bases from V and 7 bases from J; junction bases left unmatched: 13. This CDR3 spans 19 amino acids. Here the CDR3 DNA reads TGTGCCAGCAGCTTACCCGGGACAGGGGGGACTAGCGGGAGAAATGAGCAGTTCTTC. This translates into CASSLPGTGGTSGRNEQFF.

The chain combines TRBV28 with TRBJ1-1; tentative D call: TRBD1 (5 bases). CDR1 and CDR2 from the germline V gene are MDHEN and SYDVKM. Trimming stripped 6 bases from V and 11 bases from J, with 13 bases between. The CDR3 is 11 residues long. The CDR3, as DNA: TGTGCCAGCAGCCCGGGACCTCCGGCTTTCTTT. It yields the protein CASSPGPPAFF.

This CDR3 is CAISDIWEQGLVYNEQFF. DNA for the CDR3: TGTGCCATCAGTGATATCTGGGAACAGGGTTTGGTCTACAATGAGCAGTTCTTC. The chain couples TRBV10-3 to TRBJ2-1; maybe TRBD1 (6 bases). The CDR3 loop spans 18 amino acids. The V and J ends lost 3 bases and 3 bases respectively, with 21 bases between them. In germline, CDR1 is ENHRY, CDR2 SYGVKD.

The V gene is TRBV19, the J gene TRBJ1-5; tentatively, D is TRBD1 (6 bases). CDR1 is LNHDA, CDR2 SQIVND, per germline (reference sequence). The CDR3 has 15 residues. V was pared by 7 bases and J by 4 bases, with 17 bases between. The CDR3 region is CASTDRQAINQPQHF. The CDR3 nucleotides read TGTGCCAGTACTGACCGACAGGCAATTAATCAGCCCCAGCATTTT.

V is TRBV6-1 and J is TRBJ2-1; unclear D gene. Germline V gene lookup returns CDR1 MNHNS and CDR2 SASEGT. Trimming cost V 2 bases and J 9 bases, with 17 bases left between them. This CDR3 contains 15 residues. The CDR3 sequence is CASSERSGVWGEQFF. DNA for the CDR3: TGTGCCAGCAGTGAACGGTCAGGTGTCTGGGGTGAGCAGTTCTTC.

The J gene is TRBJ2-1, the V gene TRBV5-4, with 9 bases that match TRBD2. The CDR3 totals 13 residues. V dropped 0 bases and J dropped 9; count of bases not matched to a gene: 1. Germline V CDR1 and CDR2: SGHNT, YYREEE (reference sequence). This CDR3 reads CASSLGAGGEQFF. CDR3 nucleotide sequence: TGTGCCAGCAGCTTGGGAGCGGGAGGTGAGCAGTTCTTC. Filled out from reference TRBV5-4 and TRBJ2-1, the complete variable domain reads ETGVTQSPTHLIKTRGQQVTLRCSSQSGHNTVSWYQQALGQGPQFIFQYYREEENGRGNFPPRFSGLQFPNYSSELNVNALELDDSALYLCASSLGAGGEQFFGPGTRLTVL.

The rearrangement joins TRBV19 to TRBJ2-1, with D uncertain. CDR3 length equals 15 residues. Germline V gene sequence: CDR1 LNHDA, CDR2 SQIVND (reference sequence). V dropped 3 bases and J dropped 3 bases, with 12 bases sitting between them. In nucleotides, the CDR3 is TGTGCCAGTAGTATGGCGGACCCGGGCTACAATGAGCAGTTCTTC. Protein: CASSMADPGYNEQFF. The full variable domain, completed using reference TRBV19 and TRBJ2-1, is DGGITQSPKYLFRKEGQNVTLSCEQNLNHDAMYWYRQDPGQGLRLIYYSQIVNDFQKGDIAEGYSVSREKKESFPLTVTSAQKNPTAFYLCASSMADPGYNEQFFGPGTRLTVL.

The chain joins TRBV27 to TRBJ2-7; D gene uncertain. V lost 5 bases and J lost 1, with 24 bases in between. From germline, CDR1 is MNHEY and CDR2 SMNVEV (reference sequence). This CDR3 contains 18 residues. For the CDR3, the DNA is TGTGCCAGCAGTCGGGTCCCGAGCCTTACCTTAACTTCCTACGAGCAGTACTTC. Its protein is CASSRVPSLTLTSYEQYF.

The chain couples TRBV9 to TRBJ2-2; the D is unclear. Trimming stripped 1 base from V and 6 bases from J, with 4 bases between. The CDR3 totals 12 residues. Germline lookup yields CDR1 SGDLS and CDR2 YYNGEE. Here the CDR3 DNA reads TGTGCCAGCAGCGTATGGGCCGGGGAGCTGTTTTTT. This gives the protein CASSVWAGELFF.

The chain carries TRBV4-1 and TRBJ2-1; a possible D gene is TRBD2 (6 bases). V lost 4 bases to trimming and J lost 2 bases, with 15 bases between them. Germline CDR1 and CDR2: MGHRA and YSYEKL. This CDR3 is 16 amino acids long. This CDR3 reads CASSPHDSGAYNEQFF. The CDR3 nucleotides read TGCGCCAGCAGCCCGCACGATAGCGGAGCCTACAATGAGCAGTTCTTC.

The rearrangement joins TRBV11-2 to TRBJ1-6; the match to TRBD1 covers 10 bases. The V gene's germline CDR1 is SGHAT and CDR2 FQNNGV. The CDR3 contains 14 residues. Trimming at V came to 3 bases and at J to 7 bases, leaving 0 bases not matched to a gene. The CDR3 nucleotides read TGTGCCAGCAGCTTGGGACAGGGGAATTCACCCCTCCACTTT. Translating it yields CASSLGQGNSPLHF.

This sequence joins TRBV28 and TRBJ1-6; TRBD1 might be the D (6 bases). Germline CDR1 is MDHEN and CDR2 is SYDVKM. Trimming shortened V by 3 bases and J by 8 bases, and 20 bases separated the two germline ends. The CDR3 spans 17 residues. The CDR3 nucleotides read TGTGCCAGCAGTTTGGTGACAGGAGATCGGGGACATTCACCCCTCCACTTT. As protein: CASSLVTGDRGHSPLHF.

The chain combines TRBV27 with TRBJ2-1, with 9 bases aligning to TRBD2. With 8 bases clipped from V and 6 bases from J, the junction kept 8 bases outside the gene matches. The germline V gene has CDR1 MNHEY and CDR2 SMNVEV (reference sequence). The CDR3 runs 14 residues. In DNA form, the CDR3 reads TGTGCCAGCGTCGGTGCGGGAGGGTCCAATGAGCAGTTCTTC. Translating it yields CASVGAGGSNEQFF.